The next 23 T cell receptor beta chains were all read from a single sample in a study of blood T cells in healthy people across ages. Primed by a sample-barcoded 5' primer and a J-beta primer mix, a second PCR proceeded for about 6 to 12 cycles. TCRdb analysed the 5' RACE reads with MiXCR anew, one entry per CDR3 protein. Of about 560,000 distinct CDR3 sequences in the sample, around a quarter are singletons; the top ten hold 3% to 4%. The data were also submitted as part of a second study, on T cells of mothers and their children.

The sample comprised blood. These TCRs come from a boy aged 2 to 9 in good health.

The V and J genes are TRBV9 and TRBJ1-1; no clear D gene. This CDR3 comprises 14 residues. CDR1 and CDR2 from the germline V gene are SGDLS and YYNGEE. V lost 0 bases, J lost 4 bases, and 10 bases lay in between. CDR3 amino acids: CASSVDIFPTEAFF. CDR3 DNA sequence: TGTGCCAGCAGCGTAGACATTTTTCCCACTGAAGCTTTCTTT.

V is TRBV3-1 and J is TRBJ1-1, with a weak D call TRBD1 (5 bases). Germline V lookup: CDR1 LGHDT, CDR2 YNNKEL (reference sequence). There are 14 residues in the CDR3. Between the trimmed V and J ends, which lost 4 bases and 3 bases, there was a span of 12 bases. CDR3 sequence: CASSRRGGDTEAFF. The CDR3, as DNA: TGTGCCAGCAGCCGTCGGGGGGGAGACACTGAAGCTTTCTTT.

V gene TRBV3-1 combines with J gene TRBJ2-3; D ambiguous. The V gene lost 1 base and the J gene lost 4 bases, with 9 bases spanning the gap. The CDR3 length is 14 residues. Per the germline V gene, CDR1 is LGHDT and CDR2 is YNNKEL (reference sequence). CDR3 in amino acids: CASSQAMSPDTQYF. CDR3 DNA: TGTGCCAGCAGCCAAGCAATGAGCCCAGATACGCAGTATTTT.

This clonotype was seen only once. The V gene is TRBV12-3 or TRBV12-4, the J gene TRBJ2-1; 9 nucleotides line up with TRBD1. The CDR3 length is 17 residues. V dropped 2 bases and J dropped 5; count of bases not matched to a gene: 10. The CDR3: CASSLKGTGRRNNEQFF. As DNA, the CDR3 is TGTGCCAGCAGTTTAAAGGGGACAGGGAGGCGAAACAATGAGCAGTTCTTC.

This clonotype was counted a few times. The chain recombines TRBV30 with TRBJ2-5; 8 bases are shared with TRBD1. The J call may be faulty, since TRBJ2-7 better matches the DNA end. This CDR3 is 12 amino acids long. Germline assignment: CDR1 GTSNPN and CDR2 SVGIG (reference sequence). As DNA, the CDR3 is TGTGCCTGGAGGCGGACAGGGTACGAGCAGTACTTC. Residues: CAWRRTGYEQYF.

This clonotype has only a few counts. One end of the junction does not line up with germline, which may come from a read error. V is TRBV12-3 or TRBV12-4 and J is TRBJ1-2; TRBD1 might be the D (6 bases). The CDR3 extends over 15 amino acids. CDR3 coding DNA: TGTGCCAGCAGTTCCCCTGGCGGGGGACACTATGGCTACGCCTTC. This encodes CASSSPGGGHYGYAF.

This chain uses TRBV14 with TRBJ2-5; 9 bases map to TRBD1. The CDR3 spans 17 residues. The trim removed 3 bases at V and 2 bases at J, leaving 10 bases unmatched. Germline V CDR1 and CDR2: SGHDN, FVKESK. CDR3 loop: CASSHGTQGQGQETQYF. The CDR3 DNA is TGTGCCAGCAGCCACGGGACACAGGGACAGGGTCAAGAGACCCAGTACTTC.

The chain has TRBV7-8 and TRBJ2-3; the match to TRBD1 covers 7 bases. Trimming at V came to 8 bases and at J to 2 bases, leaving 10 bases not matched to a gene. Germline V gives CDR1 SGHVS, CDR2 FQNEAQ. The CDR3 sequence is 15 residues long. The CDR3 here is CASSPEGAYTDTQYF. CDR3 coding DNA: TGTGCCAGCTCCCCAGAGGGGGCCTACACAGATACGCAGTATTTT.

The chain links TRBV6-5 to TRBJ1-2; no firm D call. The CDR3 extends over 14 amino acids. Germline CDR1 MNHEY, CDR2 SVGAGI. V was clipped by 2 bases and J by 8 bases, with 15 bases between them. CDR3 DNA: TGTGCCAGCAGTTACAGCCCTTTAAGAGGGGGCTACACCTTC. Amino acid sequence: CASSYSPLRGGYTF.

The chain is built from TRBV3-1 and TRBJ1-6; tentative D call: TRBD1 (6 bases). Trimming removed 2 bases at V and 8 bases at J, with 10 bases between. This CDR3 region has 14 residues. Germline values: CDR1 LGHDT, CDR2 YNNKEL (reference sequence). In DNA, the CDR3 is TGTGCCAGCAGCCAACGGGGGCGGGATTCACCCCTCCACTTT. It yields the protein CASSQRGRDSPLHF.

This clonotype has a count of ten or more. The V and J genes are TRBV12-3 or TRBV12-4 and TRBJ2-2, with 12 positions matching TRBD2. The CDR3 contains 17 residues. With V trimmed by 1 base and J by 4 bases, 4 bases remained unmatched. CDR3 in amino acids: CASSLELAGGLTGELFF. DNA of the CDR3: TGTGCCAGCAGTTTAGAACTAGCGGGGGGCCTCACCGGGGAGCTGTTTTTT.

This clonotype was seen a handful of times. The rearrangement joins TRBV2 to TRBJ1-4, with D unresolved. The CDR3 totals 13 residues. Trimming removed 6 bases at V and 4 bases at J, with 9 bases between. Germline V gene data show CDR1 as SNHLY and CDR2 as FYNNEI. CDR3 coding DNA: TGTGCCAGCAGCTACACCGATAATGAAAAACTGTTTTTT. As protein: CASSYTDNEKLFF.

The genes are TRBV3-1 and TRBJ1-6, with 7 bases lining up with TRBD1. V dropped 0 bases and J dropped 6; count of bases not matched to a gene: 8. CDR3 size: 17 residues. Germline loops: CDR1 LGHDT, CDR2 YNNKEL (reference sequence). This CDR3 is CASSQEKQGQLNSPLHF. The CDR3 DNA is TGTGCCAGCAGCCAAGAGAAACAGGGGCAGCTTAATTCACCCCTCCACTTT.

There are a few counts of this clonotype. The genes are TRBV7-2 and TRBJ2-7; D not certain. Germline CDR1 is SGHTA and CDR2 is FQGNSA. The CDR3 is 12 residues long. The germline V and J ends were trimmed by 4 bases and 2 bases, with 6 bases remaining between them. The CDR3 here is CASSSNPYEQYF. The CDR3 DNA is TGTGCCAGCAGCTCAAACCCCTACGAGCAGTACTTC.

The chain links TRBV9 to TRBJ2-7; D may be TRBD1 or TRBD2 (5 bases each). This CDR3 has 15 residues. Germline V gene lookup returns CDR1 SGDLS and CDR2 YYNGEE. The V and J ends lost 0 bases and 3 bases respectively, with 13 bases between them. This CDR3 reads CASSVDEGMNYEQYF. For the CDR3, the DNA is TGTGCCAGCAGCGTAGATGAGGGGATGAACTACGAGCAGTACTTC.

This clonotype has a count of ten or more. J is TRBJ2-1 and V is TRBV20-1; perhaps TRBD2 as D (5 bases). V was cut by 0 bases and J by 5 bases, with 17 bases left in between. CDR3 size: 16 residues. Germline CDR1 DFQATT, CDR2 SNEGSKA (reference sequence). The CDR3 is CSARDRVASPHNEQFF. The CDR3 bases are TGCAGTGCTAGAGATAGGGTGGCTAGCCCCCACAATGAGCAGTTCTTC.

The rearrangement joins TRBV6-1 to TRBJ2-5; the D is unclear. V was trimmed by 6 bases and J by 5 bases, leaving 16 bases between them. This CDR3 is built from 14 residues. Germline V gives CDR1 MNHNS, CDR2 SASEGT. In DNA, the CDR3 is TGTGCCAGCAGCCCCTATATCTCTCCGGAGACCCAGTACTTC. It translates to CASSPYISPETQYF.

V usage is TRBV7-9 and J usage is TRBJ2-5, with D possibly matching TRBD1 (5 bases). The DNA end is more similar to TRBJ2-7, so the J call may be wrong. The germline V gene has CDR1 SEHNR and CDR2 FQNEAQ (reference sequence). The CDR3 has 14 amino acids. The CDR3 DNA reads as TGTGCCAGCAGCCCCGGGCCAGGGCTTTACGAGCAGTACTTC. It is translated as CASSPGPGLYEQYF.

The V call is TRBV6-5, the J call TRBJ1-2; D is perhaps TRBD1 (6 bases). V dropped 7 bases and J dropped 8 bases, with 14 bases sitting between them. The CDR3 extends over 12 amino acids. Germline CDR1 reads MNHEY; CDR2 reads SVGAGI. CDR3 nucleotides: TGTGCCAGCACCCGGGGGCCAGGGGGCTACACCTTC. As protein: CASTRGPGGYTF.

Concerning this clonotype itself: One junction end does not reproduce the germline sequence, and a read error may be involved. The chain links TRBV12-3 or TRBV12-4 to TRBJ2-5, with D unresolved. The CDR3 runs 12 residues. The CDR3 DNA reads TGTGCCAGCAGTTTGAACCAAGAGACCCATTACTTC. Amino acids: CASSLNQETHYF.

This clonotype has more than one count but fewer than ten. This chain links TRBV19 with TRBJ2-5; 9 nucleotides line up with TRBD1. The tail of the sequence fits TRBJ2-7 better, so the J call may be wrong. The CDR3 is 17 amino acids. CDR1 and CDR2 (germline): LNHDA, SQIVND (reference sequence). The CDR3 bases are TGTGCCAGTAGTAAGGTGGGCGCCGGGACAGGGAGCTACGAGCAGTACTTC. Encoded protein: CASSKVGAGTGSYEQYF.

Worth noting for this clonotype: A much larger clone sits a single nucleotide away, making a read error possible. Here the CDR3 DNA reads TGCGCCAGCAGCCAAGAAAGGGTAGATACGCAGTATTTT. Residues: CASSQERVDTQYF. The V gene is TRBV4-1, the J gene TRBJ2-3; D call uncertain. The CDR3 extends over 13 amino acids. Trimming stripped 0 bases from V and 5 bases from J, with 6 bases between. The V gene's germline CDR1 is MGHRA and CDR2 YSYEKL.

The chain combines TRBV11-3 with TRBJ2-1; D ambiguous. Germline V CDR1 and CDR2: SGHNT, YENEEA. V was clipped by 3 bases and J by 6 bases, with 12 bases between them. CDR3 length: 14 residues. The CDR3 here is CASSFAGLSNEQFF. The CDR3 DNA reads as TGTGCCAGCAGCTTTGCAGGTCTTTCCAATGAGCAGTTCTTC.